These 8 T cell receptor beta chains share one sample of origin, sequenced in a study of shared clonotypes between healthy human individuals. Profiled with immunoSEQ multiplex PCR; TCRdb holds only in-frame clones, not every one. The data show roughly 500,000 clones, with roughly 77% seen just once and approximately 13% held by the top ten. The sample consisted of PBMCs. Every receptor here comes from a woman aged 40 to 50 in good health. Some clones in this sample may be carry-over from other donors' samples.

The CDR3 bases are TGTGCCAGCAGTTGGACTAGCGGGAGGTCCAATGAGCAGTTCTTC. The encoded protein is CASSWTSGRSNEQFF. This chain joins TRBV27 and TRBJ2-1; 14 nucleotides agree with TRBD2. The germline V gene encodes CDR1 MNHEY and CDR2 SMNVEV (reference sequence). The CDR3 loop spans 15 amino acids. J lost 6 bases, V lost 4 bases, and 2 bases had no gene match.

This chain connects TRBV5-6 to TRBJ2-7; D is ambiguous. V was shortened by 4 bases and J by 2 bases, with 10 bases between the two germline ends. The CDR3 covers 13 residues. Germline V lookup: CDR1 SGHDT, CDR2 YYEEEE. CDR3 amino acids: CASSPWGPYEQYF. The CDR3 DNA reads as TGTGCCAGCAGCCCCTGGGGTCCCTACGAGCAGTACTTC.

V is TRBV29-1 and J is TRBJ1-5; D might be TRBD1 (5 bases). CDR3 size: 15 residues. Germline CDR1 is SQVTM and CDR2 is ANQGSEA. V was clipped by 6 bases and J by 2 bases, with 17 bases between them. CDR3 nucleotide sequence: TGCAGCGTCCTCCTAGACAGTACTGGCAATCAGCCCCAGCATTTT. As protein: CSVLLDSTGNQPQHF.

The rearrangement joins TRBV27 to TRBJ1-1, with unresolved D. From germline, CDR1 is MNHEY and CDR2 SMNVEV (reference sequence). V lost 5 bases to trimming and J lost 2 bases, with 15 bases between them. The CDR3 length is 15 residues. DNA for the CDR3: TGTGCCAGCAGTCCCTCCTTTCAGAGTAACACTGAAGCTTTCTTT. Its protein product is CASSPSFQSNTEAFF.

This clone was counted only a few times. This sample also contains other DNA sequences that code for the same CDR3. The chain links TRBV5-1 to TRBJ2-7; D perhaps matches TRBD2 (5 bases). Germline V gene sequence: CDR1 SGHRS, CDR2 YFSETQ. V was shortened by 4 bases and J by 0 bases, with 14 bases between the two germline ends. The CDR3 sequence is 15 residues long. CDR3 region: CASSPTGGSSYEQYF. In DNA, the CDR3 is TGCGCCAGCAGCCCCACGGGTGGGAGCTCCTACGAGCAGTACTTC.

The V and J genes are TRBV6-1 and TRBJ2-7; 9 positions match TRBD2. Germline trimming cut 2 bases from V and 2 bases from J; bases unmatched to any gene: 4. This CDR3 spans 15 amino acids. The germline V gene encodes CDR1 MNHNS and CDR2 SASEGT. The CDR3 DNA sequence: TGTGCCAGCAGTGAAAGGTCTAGCGGGGCCTACGAGCAGTACTTC. Protein: CASSERSSGAYEQYF.

The V gene is TRBV29-1, the J gene TRBJ2-1; D possibly corresponds to TRBD2 (6 bases). Germline CDR1 reads SQVTM; CDR2 reads ANQGSEA. V was clipped by 6 bases and J by 3 bases, with 9 bases between them. The CDR3 is 12 residues long. DNA for the CDR3: TGCAGCGTAGGGACTGGCTACAATGAGCAGTTCTTC. It is translated as CSVGTGYNEQFF.

V is TRBV6-1 and J is TRBJ2-7; 7 bases line up with TRBD2. The CDR3 has 14 amino acids. Germline V gives CDR1 MNHNS, CDR2 SASEGT. The trim removed 0 bases at V and 7 bases at J, leaving 6 bases unmatched. DNA for the CDR3: TGTGCCAGCAGTGAAGCGGGAGGGCCCGGGGAGCAGTACTTC. Translation gives CASSEAGGPGEQYF.